Only a few counts were recorded for the clone carrying this T cell receptor beta chain. Its antigen is unknown. The CDR3 has 14 amino acids. Germline V gene lookup returns CDR1 SGHAT and CDR2 FQNNGV. V was trimmed by 2 bases and J by 4 bases, leaving 10 bases between them. A sample-barcoded 5' primer and a J-beta primer mix were used in a second PCR of about 7 to 12 cycles. The template-switch adaptor was a 5' adaptor with 12 random nucleotides. It tagged each cDNA molecule. Each CDR3 protein gets one entry after TCRdb re-called the 5' RACE reads with MiXCR. The sample carries about 1.8 million distinct CDR3 sequences, 49% recorded once. This sample was included in a study of blood T cells in healthy people across ages. General observations from the study: In long-lived donors, naive CD4+ cell counts and diversity exceeded those of aged donors. Older age went with lower TCR beta diversity per million T cells, in a roughly linear way. Diversity estimated from one million T cells was considered an underestimate.

The chain uses TRBV11-2 and TRBJ2-3; the D gene is possibly TRBD1 (6 bases). This TCR came from a woman in her forties in good health. Sequencing input: blood. The CDR3 nucleotides read TGTGCCAGCAGCTTATCTGGGACACCAGATACGCAGTATTTT. Its translation is CASSLSGTPDTQYF.